These 22 T cell receptor beta chains share one sample of origin, sequenced in a study of T-cell reconstitution after alpha-beta-depleted transplantation in children. For TCRbeta, the library was prepared with unique molecular identifiers. MiXCR was run by TCRdb on the PCR reads, yielding one entry per CDR3 protein. The table lists around 440,000 distinct CDR3 sequences, roughly a tenth of them singletons. The starting material was PBMCs, obtained before TCRalphabeta/CD19-depleted stem cell transplant. Receptor source: a child aged 2-15 years with inherited bone marrow failure, due to receive a stem cell transplant.

This clonotype was seen many times. V and J are TRBV28 and TRBJ2-1; D not resolved. The CDR3 covers 11 residues. Trimming took 3 bases from V and 12 from J, leaving 9 bases between them. Germline CDR1 MDHEN, CDR2 SYDVKM. CDR3 sequence reads: CASSLKLGQFF. Written as DNA, the CDR3 is TGTGCCAGCAGTTTGAAATTAGGGCAGTTCTTC.

The rearrangement links TRBV6-5 to TRBJ1-5; D gene uncertain. V lost 4 bases and J lost 5, with 15 bases in between. Germline V lookup: CDR1 MNHEY, CDR2 SVGAGI. The CDR3 covers 15 residues. The CDR3 nucleotides read TGTGCCAGCAGTTTTAACATGTGGGGAGATCAGCCCCAGCATTTT. Residues: CASSFNMWGDQPQHF.

This clonotype has ten or more counts. The rearrangement joins TRBV6-5 to TRBJ2-1, with 7 nucleotides matching TRBD2. The ends lost 0 bases at V and 9 bases at J; junction bases unmatched: 11. Germline values: CDR1 MNHEY, CDR2 SVGAGI. The length of the CDR3 is 16 residues. The CDR3 region is CASSYSGREYVGEQFF. The CDR3 DNA reads as TGTGCCAGCAGTTACTCAGGGAGGGAATACGTGGGTGAGCAGTTCTTC.

This clonotype was picked up many times. The rearrangement joins TRBV20-1 to TRBJ1-5, with D unclear. The CDR3 length is 14 residues. From germline, CDR1 is DFQATT and CDR2 SNEGSKA (reference sequence). V gave up 3 bases and J gave up 2 bases, with 11 bases separating them. The CDR3 protein is CSASPGRGNQPQHF. The CDR3 DNA reads as TGCAGTGCTAGTCCCGGGAGGGGCAATCAGCCCCAGCATTTT.

This clonotype was found once. The chain recombines TRBV28 with TRBJ2-5; possible D gene TRBD1, 6 bases. V was shortened by 4 bases and J by 4 bases, with 13 bases between the two germline ends. This CDR3 has 14 amino acids. CDR1 is MDHEN, CDR2 SYDVKM, per germline. In DNA, the CDR3 is TGTGCCAGCAGTTCCCTGGGGGCGACAGAGACCCAGTACTTC. This codes for CASSSLGATETQYF.

The sample holds many counts of this clonotype. The chain couples TRBV27 to TRBJ1-5; D might be TRBD1 (6 bases). Germline assignment: CDR1 MNHEY and CDR2 SMNVEV (reference sequence). V was trimmed by 6 bases and J by 5 bases, leaving 17 bases between them. CDR3 length: 15 residues. The CDR3 DNA sequence: TGTGCCAGCAGAGACCTCCAGGGGTTGCATCAGCCCCAGCATTTT. It codes for CASRDLQGLHQPQHF.

CDR3 sequence reads: CASSLLPGENTGELFF. The CDR3 region has the DNA TGTGCCAGCAGCTTACTACCGGGAGAGAACACCGGGGAGCTGTTTTTT. This chain links TRBV7-2 with TRBJ2-2; D might be TRBD2 (6 bases). There are 16 residues in the CDR3. With 2 bases removed from V and 1 base from J, the gap between germline ends came to 11 bases. CDR1 is SGHTA and CDR2 is FQGNSA in the germline V gene.

This chain links TRBV5-1 with TRBJ1-1, with D unclear. Trimming removed 3 bases from V and 5 bases from J, with 17 bases in between. Germline V gives CDR1 SGHRS, CDR2 YFSETQ. The CDR3 covers 15 residues. CDR3 region: CASSSYGEPGTEAFF. The CDR3 nucleotides are TGCGCCAGCAGCTCGTACGGGGAGCCGGGTACTGAAGCTTTCTTT. Based on the CDR3 plus reference TRBV5-1 and TRBJ1-1, the full variable domain is KAGVTQTPRYLIKTRGQQVTLSCSPISGHRSVSWYQQTPGQGLQFLFEYFSETQRNKGNFPGRFSGRQFSNSRSEMNVSTLELGDSALYLCASSSYGEPGTEAFFGQGTRLTVV.

This clonotype was found many times. This chain uses TRBV27 with TRBJ1-1; D not resolved. Germline V gene sequence: CDR1 MNHEY, CDR2 SMNVEV (reference sequence). There are 15 residues in the CDR3. The V end was cut by 3 bases, the J end by 4 bases, with 15 bases between. For the CDR3, the DNA is TGTGCCAGCAGTTTCATTGGGGTTGGAGGCACTGAAGCTTTCTTT. It translates to CASSFIGVGGTEAFF.

At least ten counts were recorded for this clonotype. The chain combines TRBV20-1 with TRBJ2-1; 7 bases are a match to TRBD2. Germline V gene data show CDR1 as DFQATT and CDR2 as SNEGSKA (reference sequence). The CDR3 spans 15 residues. The V and J ends lost 6 bases and 5 bases, in that order; junction bases with no gene match: 13. The CDR3 here is CSAPSKAGVHNEQFF. CDR3 nucleotides: TGCAGTGCCCCCTCTAAGGCGGGAGTCCACAATGAGCAGTTCTTC.

The table lists this clonotype with many counts. The gene calls are TRBV11-2 and TRBJ2-2; weak D call: TRBD1 (5 bases). The CDR3 extends over 14 amino acids. Germline CDR1 is SGHAT and CDR2 is FQNNGV. With 6 bases removed from V and 7 bases from J, the gap between germline ends came to 15 bases. CDR3 region: CASRGPTEHGELFF. The CDR3 bases are TGTGCCAGCAGGGGGCCAACGGAACACGGGGAGCTGTTTTTT.

The sample holds a few counts of this clonotype. The J gene is TRBJ2-7, the V gene TRBV7-2; D unresolved. Germline V CDR1 and CDR2: SGHTA, FQGNSA. Trimming stripped 8 bases from V and 2 bases from J, with 10 bases between. CDR3 length: 12 amino acids. The CDR3 DNA sequence: TGTGCCAGCTCAAAGGACCCCTACGAGCAGTACTTC. Translation: CASSKDPYEQYF.

This clonotype was recorded at least ten times. The V call is TRBV25-1, the J call TRBJ2-5, with D maybe TRBD1 (5 bases). This CDR3 spans 14 amino acids. Trimming shortened V by 3 bases and J by 5 bases, and 13 bases separated the two germline ends. Germline loops: CDR1 MGHDK, CDR2 SYGVNS. In DNA form, the CDR3 reads TGTGCCAGCAGTGACATCAGGGCCCTGGAGACCCAGTACTTC. This codes for CASSDIRALETQYF.

Ten or more counts support this clonotype. Here the CDR3 reads CAIRADKNTGELFF. For the CDR3, the DNA is TGTGCCATCAGGGCGGACAAGAACACCGGGGAGCTGTTTTTT. This sequence joins TRBV10-3 and TRBJ2-2; a weak D match, TRBD1 (5 bases). CDR3 length equals 14 residues. Trimming took off 6 bases at V and 1 base at J, with 9 bases between the two ends. Germline V lookup: CDR1 ENHRY, CDR2 SYGVKD.

This clonotype was found many times. The rearrangement uses TRBV7-8 and TRBJ1-5; D gene uncertain. The length of the CDR3 is 13 residues. Trimming removed 0 bases at V and 5 bases at J, with 5 bases between. Germline-derived CDR1 and CDR2 are SGHVS and FQNEAQ. CDR3 bases: TGTGCCAGCAGCTTAGCACAGTATCAGCCCCAGCATTTT. Translation: CASSLAQYQPQHF.

This rearrangement joins TRBV7-2 to TRBJ2-3, with D possibly matching TRBD2 (5 bases). V lost 5 bases and J 4 bases, leaving 16 bases between the germline ends. This CDR3 comprises 15 residues. Per germline, CDR1 SGHTA and CDR2 FQGNSA. The CDR3 is CASSLRPSGADTQYF. CDR3 DNA sequence: TGTGCCAGCAGCCTCCGCCCAAGCGGAGCAGATACGCAGTATTTT.

This clonotype was seen many times. The chain recombines TRBV12-3 or TRBV12-4 with TRBJ2-7; 9 bases are shared with TRBD1. The CDR3 totals 13 residues. Losses at the gene ends were 8 bases for V and 2 bases for J; bases not matched to a gene: 4. In DNA, the CDR3 is TGTGCCAGCGGGGACAGGGCCACCTACGAGCAGTACTTC. Residues: CASGDRATYEQYF.

This clonotype was observed at least ten times. The chain is built from TRBV6-1 and TRBJ1-1; D is undetermined. The V end lost 5 bases, the J end lost 2 bases, and 9 bases lay between the germline ends. CDR3 size: 13 residues. Germline V gene sequence: CDR1 MNHNS, CDR2 SASEGT. The CDR3: CASSNGRNTEAFF. DNA of the CDR3: TGTGCCAGCAGTAATGGAAGAAACACTGAAGCTTTCTTT.

This clonotype was detected many times. J is TRBJ1-2 and V is TRBV5-1, with D possibly TRBD1 on 5 matching bases. The length of the CDR3 is 14 residues. Trimming left V 1 base short and J 3 bases short, with 10 bases between. CDR1 and CDR2 from the germline V gene are SGHRS and YFSETQ. The CDR3 loop is CASSLLGTDYGYTF. The CDR3 DNA is TGCGCCAGCAGCTTGTTGGGGACGGACTATGGCTACACCTTC. The full variable domain, its missing parts supplied by reference TRBV5-1 and TRBJ1-2, is KAGVTQTPRYLIKTRGQQVTLSCSPISGHRSVSWYQQTPGQGLQFLFEYFSETQRNKGNFPGRFSGRQFSNSRSEMNVSTLELGDSALYLCASSLLGTDYGYTFGSGTRLTVV.

This chain joins TRBV6-2 or TRBV6-3 and TRBJ2-5; 7 bases align to TRBD2. V was pared by 6 bases and J by 3 bases, with 7 bases of the junction left unmatched. In germline, CDR1 is MNHEY, CDR2 SVGEGT. The CDR3 runs 14 residues. Here the CDR3 DNA reads TGTGCCAGCAGAAACCTCCTAGCGGAAGAGACCCAGTACTTC. This sequence encodes CASRNLLAEETQYF.

This clonotype was counted at least ten times. The chain couples TRBV30 to TRBJ2-1; the match to TRBD2 covers 8 bases. CDR1 is GTSNPN, CDR2 SVGIG, per germline (reference sequence). The ends lost 4 bases at V and 4 bases at J; junction bases unmatched: 21. CDR3 size: 19 residues. The CDR3 region is CAWTPGPAFSASGYNEQFF. The CDR3 DNA reads TGTGCCTGGACCCCGGGACCGGCATTTTCGGCTAGCGGGTACAATGAGCAGTTCTTC.

This clonotype was observed at least ten times. This chain connects TRBV27 to TRBJ1-1, with D possibly being TRBD1 (5 bases). The V and J ends lost 4 bases and 1 base respectively, with 10 bases between them. The CDR3 contains 14 residues. Germline V gene sequence: CDR1 MNHEY, CDR2 SMNVEV (reference sequence). CDR3 DNA sequence: TGTGCCAGCAGTTCCCCCCAGGGGAACACTGAAGCTTTCTTT. Its protein is CASSSPQGNTEAFF.